Below, 6 T cell receptor beta chains from the same sample are listed, as sequenced in a study of T-cell memory formation after mild COVID-19. TCRdb processed the 5' RACE reads anew with MiXCR; each CDR3 protein has one entry. The sample has tens of thousands of distinct CDR3 sequences, around 21% seen once. The sequencing sample was made of PBMCs or a T cell subset sorted from them (not recorded which). The receptors originated from an adult who had mild COVID-19 (a few samples of this study predate the infection). Cell type and time point are not known.

The chain uses TRBV6-1 and TRBJ2-7, with D hard to call. Trimming took 7 bases from V and 2 from J, leaving 6 bases between them. Germline-derived CDR1 and CDR2 are MNHNS and SASEGT. CDR3 size: 11 residues. The CDR3 bases are TGTGCCAGCAAGCATGCCTACGAGCAGTACTTC. Translation: CASKHAYEQYF.

This clonotype showed up many times. The chain links TRBV19 to TRBJ1-5; TRBD1 aligns across 9 bases. V lost 5 bases, J lost 4 bases, and 15 bases stayed unmatched. Germline assignment: CDR1 LNHDA and CDR2 SQIVND (reference sequence). The CDR3 runs to 18 residues. Written as DNA, the CDR3 is TGTGCCAGTAGTTTCACTACTCCGGGACAGGGCTTGAATCAGCCCCAGCATTTT. It codes for CASSFTTPGQGLNQPQHF.

As regards this clonotype: A much larger clone lies one base from this, so it may be a read error. The chain joins TRBV19 to TRBJ1-1; D gene ambiguous. V dropped 0 bases and J dropped 8 bases, with 10 bases sitting between them. The germline V gene encodes CDR1 LNHDA and CDR2 SQIVND (reference sequence). The CDR3 spans 13 residues. CDR3 coding DNA: TGTGCCAGTAGTATAGATCAGTGGTCGGAAGCTTTCTTT. Protein: CASSIDQWSEAFF.

By share, this clonotype counts as medium-sized (0.01 to 0.1%). V and J are TRBV5-5 and TRBJ2-2, with D unresolved. Looked up from germline, CDR1 is SGHKS and CDR2 is YYEKEE (reference sequence). The CDR3 consists of 13 residues. Deletions cut 0 bases from V and 5 bases from J, with 5 bases between. The DNA of the CDR3 is TGTGCCAGCAGCTTGGAACTAACCGGGGAGCTGTTTTTT. Encoded protein: CASSLELTGELFF. Full variable domain (outside the CDR3, taken from reference TRBV5-5 and TRBJ2-2): DAGVTQSPTHLIKTRGQQVTLRCSPISGHKSVSWYQQVLGQGPQFIFQYYEKEERGRGNFPDRFSARQFPNYSSELNVNALLLGDSALYLCASSLELTGELFFGEGSRLTVL.

This clonotype was recorded many times. The genes are TRBV4-2 and TRBJ2-7; D is perhaps TRBD2 (5 bases). Germline values: CDR1 LGHNA, CDR2 YNFKEQ. V lost 3 bases and J 0 bases, leaving 21 bases between the germline ends. This CDR3 has 18 amino acids. The CDR3 protein is CASSQLPPDSTSSYEQYF. The CDR3 DNA is TGTGCCAGCAGCCAGCTACCCCCGGACTCGACAAGCTCCTACGAGCAGTACTTC.

The V gene is TRBV10-3, the J gene TRBJ2-1, with TRBD2 as a possible D gene (7 bases). Germline CDR1 and CDR2: ENHRY and SYGVKD. This CDR3 has 16 residues. Trimming took 0 bases from V and 2 from J, leaving 11 bases between them. CDR3 sequence (DNA): TGTGCCATCAGTGAGTCGGGGGGGGCCGCCTACAATGAGCAGTTCTTC. It yields the protein CAISESGGAAYNEQFF.